This T cell receptor (beta chain) was observed in a study of regulatory T cells in long-lasting Graves disease. Study-level results: Under persistent disease, TRBV28, TRBJ1-2 and TRBJ2-5 were used preferentially.

This clonotype was counted many times. Its specificity is unknown. Time point noted: newly diagnosed GD, antithyroid drugs for less than 3 months. Researchers made the TCR library from RNA that was extracted from PBMCs. A blood draw put about 10 milliliters of peripheral blood into EDTA tubes. According to the study, TCR beta libraries were built with iRepertoire HTBI primers and CDR3-region Arm-PCR. TCRdb processed the multiplex PCR reads anew with MiXCR; each CDR3 protein has one entry. The sample shows approximately 230,000 distinct CDR3 sequences, about 17% of them seen only once. The CDR3 has 14 amino acids. V shed 0 bases and J 7 bases; nucleotides not matched to a gene: 2. The germline gives CDR1 LGHNA, CDR2 YNFKEQ.

The TCR was taken from a female donor with Graves disease. V is TRBV4-2 and J is TRBJ2-2; 7 bases match TRBD2. The input for sequencing was peripheral blood mononuclear cells (PBMCs), taken at new diagnosis, from a patient treated with antithyroid drugs. The CDR3 DNA follows: TGTGCCAGCAGCCAAGAGCGGGAGTTCGGGGAGCTGTTTTTT. Amino acids: CASSQEREFGELFF.